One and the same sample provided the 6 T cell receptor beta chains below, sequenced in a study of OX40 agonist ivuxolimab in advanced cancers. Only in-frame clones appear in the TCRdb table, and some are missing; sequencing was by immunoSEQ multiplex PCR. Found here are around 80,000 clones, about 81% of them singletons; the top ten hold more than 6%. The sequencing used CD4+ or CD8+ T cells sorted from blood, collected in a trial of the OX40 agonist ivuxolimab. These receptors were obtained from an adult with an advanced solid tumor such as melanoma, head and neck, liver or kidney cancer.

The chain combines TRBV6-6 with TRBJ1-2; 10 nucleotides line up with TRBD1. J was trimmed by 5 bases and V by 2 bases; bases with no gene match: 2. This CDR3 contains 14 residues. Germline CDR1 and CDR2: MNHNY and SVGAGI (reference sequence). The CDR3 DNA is TGTGCCAGCAGTTACCCGGGACAGGGGTATGGCTACACCTTC. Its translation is CASSYPGQGYGYTF.

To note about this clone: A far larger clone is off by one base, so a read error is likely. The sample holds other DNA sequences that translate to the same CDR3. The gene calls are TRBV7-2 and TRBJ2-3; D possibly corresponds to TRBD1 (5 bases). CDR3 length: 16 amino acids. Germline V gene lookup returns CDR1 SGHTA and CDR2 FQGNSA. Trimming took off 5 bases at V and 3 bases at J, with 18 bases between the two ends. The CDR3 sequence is CASSQDVREWTDTQYF. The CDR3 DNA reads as TGTGCCAGCAGCCAAGATGTCAGGGAATGGACAGATACGCAGTATTTT.

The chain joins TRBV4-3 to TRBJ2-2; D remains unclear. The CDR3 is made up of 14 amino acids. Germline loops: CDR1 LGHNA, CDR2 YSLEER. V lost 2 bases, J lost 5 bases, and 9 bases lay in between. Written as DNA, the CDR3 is TGCGCCAGCAGCCAAAACCACGGGACCGGGGAGCTGTTTTTT. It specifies CASSQNHGTGELFF.

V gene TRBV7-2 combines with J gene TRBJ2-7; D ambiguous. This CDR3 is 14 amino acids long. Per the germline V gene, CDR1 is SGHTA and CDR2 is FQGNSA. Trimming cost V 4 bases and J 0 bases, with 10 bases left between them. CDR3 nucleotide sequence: TGTGCCAGCAGCTACGGCCATAGCTCCTACGAGCAGTACTTC. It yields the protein CASSYGHSSYEQYF.

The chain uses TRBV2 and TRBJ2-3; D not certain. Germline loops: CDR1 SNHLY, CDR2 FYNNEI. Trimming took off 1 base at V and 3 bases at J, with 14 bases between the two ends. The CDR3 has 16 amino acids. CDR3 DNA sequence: TGTGCCAGCAGTGAAGGGTTGATTGTGGTTACAGATACGCAGTATTTT. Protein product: CASSEGLIVVTDTQYF.

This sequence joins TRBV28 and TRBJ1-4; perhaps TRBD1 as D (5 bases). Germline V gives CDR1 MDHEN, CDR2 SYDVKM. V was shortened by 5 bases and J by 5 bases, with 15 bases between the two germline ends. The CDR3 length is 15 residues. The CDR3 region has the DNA TGTGCCAGCAGTAGCCCGGGGGGGGTGAATGAAAAACTGTTTTTT. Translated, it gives CASSSPGGVNEKLFF.